The sequence of this T cell receptor beta chain was determined in a study of blood T cell repertoires in COVID-19. Study-level background: PBMCs, B-cell-depleted T cells, or T cells were the source of the cDNA or gDNA that made up the material.

In germline, CDR1 is SGHNT, CDR2 YENEEA. CDR3 size: 15 residues. V lost 0 bases and J lost 1, with 9 bases in between. Original analysis: Amplification of reference gene primers provided the estimated nucleated cell counts. Only in-frame clones appear in the TCRdb table, and some are missing; sequencing was by immunoSEQ multiplex PCR. The V and J calls and clone size were taken over from that table, and D and trimming were inferred from the DNA. Of about 150,000 clones listed, roughly 78% are singletons. The V and J genes are TRBV11-3 and TRBJ1-1; tentative D call: TRBD1 (5 bases). The receptor was isolated from a man older than 75 with acute or convalescent COVID-19. Sequencing input: peripheral blood. The CDR3 DNA reads TGTGCCAGCAGCTTAGATCCCAGGGAGAACACTGAAGCTTTCTTT. Translating gives CASSLDPRENTEAFF.